This TCR beta chain stems from a study of T cells in Graves' hyperthyroidism and ophthalmopathy. Authors of the study amplified TCR beta CDR3 regions from RNA transcripts. An initial round of RT-PCR targeting the TCR CDR3 relied on the HTBI primer set. MiXCR, applied by TCRdb to the multiplex PCR reads, yields one record per CDR3 protein. The sample shows just under 750,000 distinct CDR3 sequences, 30% to 40% of them seen only once. As regards this clonotype: This clone may be a read error of a much larger clone one base away.

V was pared by 3 bases and J by 8 bases, with 14 bases between. CDR1 and CDR2 from the germline V gene are SGHTA and FQGTGA. This CDR3 is built from 15 residues. The clonotype originates from a woman aged 40 to 55 with Graves' hyperthyroidism. The genes are TRBV7-3 and TRBJ1-6; D remains unclear. Material for sequencing was blood. The CDR3 sequence: CASSLRPRGDSPLHF. The DNA of the CDR3 is TGTGCCAGCAGCTTGCGACCCAGAGGAGATTCACCCCTCCACTTT.